This T cell receptor (beta chain) was identified during a study of Tregs in tolerant kidney transplant recipients (dated by TCRdb to about 2019). The study in broad terms: Transplants used related donors with nonmyeloablative bone marrow transplantation; mixed chimerism was transient in the human trials. Before combined kidney and bone marrow transplantation, this study identified donor-specific regulatory T cells using TCRbeta sequencing and then followed those same cells after transplant.

Reading the label with the study, this specimen's time point is: blood sample drawn before combined kidney and bone marrow transplant. Thawed PBMCs were FACS-sorted into unstimulated Tregs (CD4+CD25+CD127-), CD4+ non-Tregs (CD4+CD25-), CD4 cells and CD8 cells. Patients were 4 combined kidney and bone marrow transplant recipients from the ITN036ST trial, and only these trial subjects had samples available. Healthy control blood was processed to PBMCs by Ficoll density gradient and cryopreserved, and patient PBMCs were collected before and after transplant. For TCRbeta CDR3 sequencing, genomic DNA was extracted from sorted cells using the QIAGEN DNeasy Blood and Tissue Kit. High-throughput TCRbeta CDR3 sequencing was carried out commercially through immunoSEQ, with PCR amplification with bias correction and internal controls included. The authors processed their data as follows. Unique productive TCRbeta sequences were defined by CDR3 nucleotide sequence where primers matched, otherwise by CDR3 amino acid sequence with Vbeta and Jbeta genes. As a correction for sorting error, sequences shared between sorted populations at a frequency ratio of 2:1 or less were discarded, and the remaining shared sequences were assigned to the higher population. A sequence was defined as donor-reactive if the sequence was expanded at least 5-fold in CFSE-low cells compared with unstimulated cells and had a frequency of at least 0.01% in CFSE-low cells. Repertoire divergence was quantified by Jensen-Shannon divergence calculated from the top 100 TCRbeta sequences ranked by frequency. For any sample with multiple sequencing runs, sorting error was corrected in each run separately before the runs were pooled. The source is immuneACCESS, and TCRdb retained only in-frame sequences with V and J called. Part of the clones is not carried over; for the studies checked, unresolved V genes explain less than half of this, and the remainder is unexplained. That table is the source of V, J and clone size, and D and trimming were worked out from the DNA. The sample table shows about 83,000 clones, and roughly 98% are seen once. The ten top clones hold 0.55% to 0.6% of the sample.

Of note for this clone: The specificity of this receptor is unknown. Base qualities are missing; no much larger clone stands one base away.

V ends up 6 bases short and J 10 bases short, with an unmatched junction base count of 8. Spanning cysteine to phenylalanine, the CDR3 consists of 14 amino acids. Only the CDR3 portion is preserved as DNA: 42 bases, with reading frame beginning at the first base. For CDR1 and CDR2, the germline V gene (reference sequence) lists MNHEY and SMNVEV. Overall study outcomes, separate from this receptor: Expanding Tregs with activated donor B cells appeared to identify the most biologically relevant and donor-specific TCRbeta repertoire. Biological reproducibility was not examined directly, but technical replication error appeared to be minimal. Because the PCR primers were changed over time for some patients, nucleotide-level comparison could not be performed across the samples from those patients. The study was constrained by small patient numbers, and validation of the findings is required in larger populations and under other immunosuppression protocols. Donor-specific Treg expansion exceeded global Treg expansion in tolerant patients, suggesting antigen-driven rather than nonspecific expansion.

This chain joins TRBV27 to TRBJ1-5, and TRBD1 matches 11 of the central bases. The sample was CD4+ T cells from blood, taken before the transplant. This TCR was recovered from a human donor who received a combined kidney and bone marrow transplant. The DNA is TGTGCCAGCAGACATGGGACAGGGGGTTCTCCCCAGCATTTT. This encodes CASRHGTGGSPQHF.